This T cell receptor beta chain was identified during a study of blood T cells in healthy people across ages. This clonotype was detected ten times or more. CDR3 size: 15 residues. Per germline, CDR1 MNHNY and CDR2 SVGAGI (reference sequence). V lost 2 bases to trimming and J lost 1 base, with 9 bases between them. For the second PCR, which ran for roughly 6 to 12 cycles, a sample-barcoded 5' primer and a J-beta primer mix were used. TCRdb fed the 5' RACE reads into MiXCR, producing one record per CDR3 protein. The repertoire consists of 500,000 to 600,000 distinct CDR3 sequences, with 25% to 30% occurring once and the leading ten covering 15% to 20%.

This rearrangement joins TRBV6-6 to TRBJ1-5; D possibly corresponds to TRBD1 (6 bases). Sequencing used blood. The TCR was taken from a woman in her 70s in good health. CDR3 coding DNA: TGTGCCAGCAGTTACCCTCAGGGGAGCAATCAGCCCCAGCATTTT. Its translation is CASSYPQGSNQPQHF.